Described below is a single T cell receptor (beta chain) sequence and its context. Its antigen is not identified. This record belongs to a study of shared clonotypes between healthy human individuals. General study findings and limits: Some clonotypes were shared by all four sorted-subset donors, while others were not shared. The non-shared ones had lower generation probabilities than the shared ones.

Per the authors' pipeline: Because ImmunoSEQ provided only junction sequences with no quality scores, the filtering differed. Only in-frame clones appear in the TCRdb table, and some are missing; sequencing was by immunoSEQ multiplex PCR. That table furnishes V, J and clone size, whereas the DNA furnished D and trimming. Here the sample spans 850,000 to 1,200,000 clones, roughly 80% being singletons. Germline V gene sequence: CDR1 SGHVS, CDR2 FQNEAQ. The V end lost 5 bases, the J end lost 0 bases, and 13 bases lay between the germline ends. The CDR3 is 16 residues long. Donation came from healthy HIV-negative adults that had no recent acute infections or vaccinations. All participating donors were Caucasian adults from Nashville, Tennessee.

Sequences were obtained from memory CD4+ T cells sorted from blood. As for subset: CD45RA-negative fraction. This TCR was recovered from a man between 18 and 29 years old in good health. The chain employs TRBV7-8 and TRBJ2-2; no definite D call. The CDR3 coding sequence is TGTGCCAGCAGCCCCAGGTCTAACACGAACACCGGGGAGCTGTTTTTT. This codes for CASSPRSNTNTGELFF.